This T cell receptor (beta chain) came from a study of cytomegalovirus exposure and HLA in healthy donors. Study-level findings and limits: 15,000 to 20,000 TCR beta sequences were associated with HLA alleles at 0.05 false discovery rate in a later analysis.

The PCR used 60 Vbeta and 13 Jbeta primers. Only in-frame clones appear in the TCRdb table, and some are missing; sequencing was by immunoSEQ multiplex PCR. The table includes 120,000 to 150,000 clones, approximately 70% detected once. This clone was recorded a few times. The antigen is not known. After removal of 6 bases from V and 7 bases from J, the junction contained 15 bases not matched to a gene. CDR1 is SNHLY and CDR2 is FYNNEI in the germline V gene. The CDR3 has 17 amino acids. Source material: PBMCs. The source of this sequence is a human donor in good health. The chain joins TRBV2 to TRBJ2-1; TRBD2 matches at 10 bases. The DNA of the CDR3 is TGTGCCAGCAGGGGGCTAGCGGGAGCTCCGGCTAGAAATGAGCAGTTCTTC. Amino acids: CASRGLAGAPARNEQFF.